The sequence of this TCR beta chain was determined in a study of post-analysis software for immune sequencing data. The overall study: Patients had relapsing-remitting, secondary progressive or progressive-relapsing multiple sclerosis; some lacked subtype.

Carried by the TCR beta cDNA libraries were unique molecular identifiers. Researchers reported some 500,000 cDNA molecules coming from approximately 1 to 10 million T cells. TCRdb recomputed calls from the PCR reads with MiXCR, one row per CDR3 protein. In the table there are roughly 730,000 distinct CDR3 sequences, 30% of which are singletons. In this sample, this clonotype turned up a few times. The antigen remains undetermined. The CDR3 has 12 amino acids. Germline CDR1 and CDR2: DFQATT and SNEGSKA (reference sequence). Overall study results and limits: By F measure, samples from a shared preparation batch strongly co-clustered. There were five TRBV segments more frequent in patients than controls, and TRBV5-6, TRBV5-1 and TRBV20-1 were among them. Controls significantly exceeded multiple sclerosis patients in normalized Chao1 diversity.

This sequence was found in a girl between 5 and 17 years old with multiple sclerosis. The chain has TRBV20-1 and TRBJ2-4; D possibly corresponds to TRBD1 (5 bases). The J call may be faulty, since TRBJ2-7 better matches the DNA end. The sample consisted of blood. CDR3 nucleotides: TGCAGTGCTCCCACAGGCCCCTACGAGCAGTACTTC. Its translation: CSAPTGPYEQYF.